This TCR beta chain was sequenced during a study of blood T cell repertoires in COVID-19. Looking at the study overall: T cells, B-cell-depleted T cells, or PBMCs provided the cDNA or gDNA that served as material.

This CDR3 region has 15 residues. V shed 6 bases, J shed 3 bases, and the junction held 7 bases outside the gene matches. Germline V lookup: CDR1 LGHNT, CDR2 FRNRAP. Under the authors' procedure: Amplifying reference gene primers gave estimates of nucleated cell counts. Some clones are missing from TCRdb's copy, which holds only in-frame ones; the method was immunoSEQ multiplex PCR. From that table come the V and J calls and clone size; the DNA was used to work out D and trimming. The table lists 120,000 or so clones, more than 60% of them singletons. The receptor comes from a woman between 65 and 79 years old with acute or convalescent COVID-19. The sample taken for sequencing was peripheral blood. The chain uses TRBV12-5 and TRBJ2-1; 8 bases align to TRBD1. CDR3 sequence reads: CASGPDGQGYNEQFF. DNA of the CDR3: TGTGCTAGTGGCCCGGACGGACAGGGCTACAATGAGCAGTTCTTC.